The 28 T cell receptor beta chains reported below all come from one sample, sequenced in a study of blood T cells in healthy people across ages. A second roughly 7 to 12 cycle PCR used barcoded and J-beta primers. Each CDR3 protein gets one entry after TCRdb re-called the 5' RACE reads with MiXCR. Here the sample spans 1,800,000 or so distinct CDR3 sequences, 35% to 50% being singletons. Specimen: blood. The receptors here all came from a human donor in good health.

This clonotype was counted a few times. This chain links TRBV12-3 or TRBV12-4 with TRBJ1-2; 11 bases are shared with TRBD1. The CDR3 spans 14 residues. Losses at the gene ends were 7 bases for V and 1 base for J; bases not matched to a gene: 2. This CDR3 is CASTGTGGNYGYTF. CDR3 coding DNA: TGTGCCAGCACAGGGACAGGGGGTAACTATGGCTACACCTTC.

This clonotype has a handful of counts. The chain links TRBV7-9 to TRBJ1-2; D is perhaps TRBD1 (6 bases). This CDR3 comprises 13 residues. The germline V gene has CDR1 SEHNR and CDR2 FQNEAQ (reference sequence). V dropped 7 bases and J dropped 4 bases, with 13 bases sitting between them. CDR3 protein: CASKNRGAYGYTF. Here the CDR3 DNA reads TGTGCCAGCAAAAACCGGGGGGCCTATGGCTACACCTTC.

In nucleotides, the CDR3 is TGTGCCAGCAGCTTGAGTAGGGACAGGACCTACGAGCAGTACTTC. Amino acids: CASSLSRDRTYEQYF. The chain links TRBV5-5 to TRBJ2-7; TRBD1 agrees at 8 bases. The CDR3 sequence is 15 residues long. CDR1 and CDR2 (germline): SGHKS, YYEKEE (reference sequence). V trimming: 1 base; J trimming: 2 bases; junction bases outside the gene matches: 5.

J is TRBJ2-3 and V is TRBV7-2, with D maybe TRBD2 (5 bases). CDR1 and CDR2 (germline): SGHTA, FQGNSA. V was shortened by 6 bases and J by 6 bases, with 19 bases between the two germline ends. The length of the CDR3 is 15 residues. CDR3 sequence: CASRRVASIGDTQYF. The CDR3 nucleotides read TGTGCCAGCAGACGAGTAGCGTCCATTGGGGATACGCAGTATTTT.

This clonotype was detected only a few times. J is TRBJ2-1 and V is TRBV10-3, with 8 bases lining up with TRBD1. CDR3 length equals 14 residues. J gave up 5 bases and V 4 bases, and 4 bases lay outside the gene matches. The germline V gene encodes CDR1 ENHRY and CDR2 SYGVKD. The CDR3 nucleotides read TGTGCCATCAGTGCCAGGGGGCTTGACAATGAGCAGTTCTTC. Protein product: CAISARGLDNEQFF.

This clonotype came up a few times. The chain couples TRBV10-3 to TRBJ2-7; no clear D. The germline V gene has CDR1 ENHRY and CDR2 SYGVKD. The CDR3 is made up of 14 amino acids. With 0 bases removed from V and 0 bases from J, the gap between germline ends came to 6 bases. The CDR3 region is CAISESNLSYEQYF. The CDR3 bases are TGTGCCATCAGTGAGTCGAACCTCTCCTACGAGCAGTACTTC.

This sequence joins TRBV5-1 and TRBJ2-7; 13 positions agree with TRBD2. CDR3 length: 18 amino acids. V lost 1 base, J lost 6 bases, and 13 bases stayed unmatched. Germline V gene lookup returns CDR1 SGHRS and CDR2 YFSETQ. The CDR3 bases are TGCGCCAGCAGCTTGCGTGGACTAGCGGGGGTTCCCCTTCTCGAGCAGTACTTC. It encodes CASSLRGLAGVPLLEQYF. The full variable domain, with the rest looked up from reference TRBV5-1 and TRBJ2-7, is KAGVTQTPRYLIKTRGQQVTLSCSPISGHRSVSWYQQTPGQGLQFLFEYFSETQRNKGNFPGRFSGRQFSNSRSEMNVSTLELGDSALYLCASSLRGLAGVPLLEQYFGPGTRLTVT.

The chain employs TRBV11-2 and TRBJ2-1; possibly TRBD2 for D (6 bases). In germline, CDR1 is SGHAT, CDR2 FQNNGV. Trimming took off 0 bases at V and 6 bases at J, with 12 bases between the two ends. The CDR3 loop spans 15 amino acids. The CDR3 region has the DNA TGTGCCAGCAGCTTAGACGGGGAGGCTATCAATGAGCAGTTCTTC. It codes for CASSLDGEAINEQFF.

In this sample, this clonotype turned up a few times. Written as DNA, the CDR3 is TGTGCCAGCAGCACCCGGACAGTCGCTAACTATGGCTACACCTTC. This encodes CASSTRTVANYGYTF. The chain uses TRBV7-2 and TRBJ1-2, with a tentative D call TRBD1 (6 bases). This CDR3 comprises 15 residues. The germline V gene encodes CDR1 SGHTA and CDR2 FQGNSA. The germline V and J ends were trimmed by 5 bases and 0 bases, with 13 bases remaining between them.

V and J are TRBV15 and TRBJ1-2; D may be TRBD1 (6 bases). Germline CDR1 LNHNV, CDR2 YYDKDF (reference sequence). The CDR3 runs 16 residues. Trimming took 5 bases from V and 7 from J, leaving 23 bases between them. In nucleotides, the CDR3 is TGTGCCACCAGCCCTAAACCGAGGGGGACAAGTTCTGGCTACACCTTC. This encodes CATSPKPRGTSSGYTF.

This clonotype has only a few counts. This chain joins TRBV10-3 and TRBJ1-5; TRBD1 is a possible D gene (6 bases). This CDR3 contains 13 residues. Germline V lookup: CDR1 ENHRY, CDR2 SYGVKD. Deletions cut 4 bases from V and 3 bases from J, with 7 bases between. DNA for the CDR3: TGTGCCATCAGTGGACAGGTCAATCAGCCCCAGCATTTT. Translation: CAISGQVNQPQHF.

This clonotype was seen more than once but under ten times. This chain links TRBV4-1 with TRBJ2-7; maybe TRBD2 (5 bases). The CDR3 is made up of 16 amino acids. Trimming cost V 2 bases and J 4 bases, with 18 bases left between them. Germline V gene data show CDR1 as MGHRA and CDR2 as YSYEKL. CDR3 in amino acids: CASSQRLAIGKYEQYF. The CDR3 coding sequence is TGCGCCAGCAGCCAACGCCTAGCAATTGGGAAATACGAGCAGTACTTC.

CDR3 sequence (DNA): TGTGCCACCAGTGATGTGGGACAGGGAATATATGGCTACACCTTC. This encodes CATSDVGQGIYGYTF. The genes are TRBV24-1 and TRBJ1-2; 9 positions match TRBD1. Trimming cost V 3 bases and J 5 bases; bases outside gene matches: 6. From germline, CDR1 is KGHDR and CDR2 SFDVKD. This CDR3 has 15 amino acids.

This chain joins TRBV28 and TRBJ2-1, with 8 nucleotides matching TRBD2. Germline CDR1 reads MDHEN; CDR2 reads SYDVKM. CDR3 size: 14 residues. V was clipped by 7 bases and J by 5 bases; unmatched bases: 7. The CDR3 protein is CASNYGGGHNEQFF. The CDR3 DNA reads TGTGCCAGCAATTATGGCGGGGGGCACAATGAGCAGTTCTTC.

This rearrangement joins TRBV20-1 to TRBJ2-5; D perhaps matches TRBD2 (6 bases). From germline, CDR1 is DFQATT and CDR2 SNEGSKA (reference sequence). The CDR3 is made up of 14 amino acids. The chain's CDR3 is CSHLEGRMGETQYF. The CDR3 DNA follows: TGCAGCCATCTGGAGGGGCGCATGGGAGAGACCCAGTACTTC.

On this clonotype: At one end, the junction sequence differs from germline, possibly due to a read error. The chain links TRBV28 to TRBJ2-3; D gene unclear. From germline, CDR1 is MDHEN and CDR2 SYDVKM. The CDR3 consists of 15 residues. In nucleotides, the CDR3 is TGTGCCAGCAGTTTTGCAGGCCTTAGCACAGATATGCAGTATTTT. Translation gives CASSFAGLSTDMQYF.

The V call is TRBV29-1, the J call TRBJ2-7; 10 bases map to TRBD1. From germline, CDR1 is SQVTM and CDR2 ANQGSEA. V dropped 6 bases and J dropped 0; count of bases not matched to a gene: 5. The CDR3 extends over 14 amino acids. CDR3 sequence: CSVAGQGGSYEQYF. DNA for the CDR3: TGCAGCGTGGCAGGACAGGGGGGCTCCTACGAGCAGTACTTC.

The CDR3 sequence: CASSRRSTGEKLFF. In DNA form, the CDR3 reads TGTGCCAGCAGCCGAAGATCGACGGGTGAAAAACTGTTTTTT. The chain employs TRBV3-1 and TRBJ1-4; D is uncertain. Trimming took 4 bases from V and 7 from J, leaving 13 bases between them. CDR1 and CDR2 from the germline V gene are LGHDT and YNNKEL (reference sequence). The CDR3 contains 14 residues.

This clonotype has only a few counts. CDR3 residues: CASGLVRNRSSNFYQPQHF. CDR3 sequence (DNA): TGTGCTAGTGGTTTGGTACGTAACCGCTCAAGCAACTTTTATCAGCCCCAGCATTTT. The gene calls are TRBV12-5 and TRBJ1-5; D not resolved. V was shortened by 0 bases and J by 5 bases, with 23 bases between the two germline ends. Germline V CDR1 and CDR2: LGHNT, FRNRAP. The CDR3 contains 19 residues.

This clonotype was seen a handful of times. The CDR3 region has the DNA TGTGCCAGCAGCCTCAGGGGGCGAGGTGGCTACACCTTC. It yields the protein CASSLRGRGGYTF. The chain employs TRBV7-9 and TRBJ1-2; 8 bases agree with TRBD1. Per germline, CDR1 SEHNR and CDR2 FQNEAQ (reference sequence). The CDR3 covers 13 residues. With 5 bases clipped from V and 7 bases from J, the junction kept 6 bases outside the gene matches. The full variable domain, with the rest looked up from reference TRBV7-9 and TRBJ1-2, is DTGVSQNPRHKITKRGQNVTFRCDPISEHNRLYWYRQTLGQGPEFLTYFQNEAQLEKSRLLSDRFSAERPKGSFSTLEIQRTEQGDSAMYLCASSLRGRGGYTFGSGTRLTVV.

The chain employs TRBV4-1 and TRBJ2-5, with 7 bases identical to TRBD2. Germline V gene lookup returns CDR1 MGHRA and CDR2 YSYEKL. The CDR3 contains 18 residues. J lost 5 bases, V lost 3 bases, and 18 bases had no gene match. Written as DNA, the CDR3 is TGCGCCAGCAGCCACGGATGGCGGGGGATAAGAAGGGAGGAGACCCAGTACTTC. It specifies CASSHGWRGIRREETQYF.

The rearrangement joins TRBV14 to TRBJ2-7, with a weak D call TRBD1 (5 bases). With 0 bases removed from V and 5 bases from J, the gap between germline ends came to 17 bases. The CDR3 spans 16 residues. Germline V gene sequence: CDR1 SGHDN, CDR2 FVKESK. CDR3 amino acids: CASSQEPWGRVNEQYF. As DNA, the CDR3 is TGTGCCAGCAGCCAAGAACCATGGGGCAGGGTTAACGAGCAGTACTTC. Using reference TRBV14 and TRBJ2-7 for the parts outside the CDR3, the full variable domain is EAGVTQFPSHSVIEKGQTVTLRCDPISGHDNLYWYRRVMGKEIKFLLHFVKESKQDESGMPNNRFLAERTGGTYSTLKVQPAELEDSGVYFCASSQEPWGRVNEQYFGPGTRLTVT.

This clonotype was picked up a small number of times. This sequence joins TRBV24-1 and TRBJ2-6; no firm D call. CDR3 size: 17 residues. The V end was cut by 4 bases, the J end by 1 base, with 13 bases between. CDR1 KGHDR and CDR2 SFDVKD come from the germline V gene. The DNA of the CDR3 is TGTGCCACCAGTGACGACGACATGCGATCTGGGGCCAACGTCCTGACTTTC. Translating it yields CATSDDDMRSGANVLTF.

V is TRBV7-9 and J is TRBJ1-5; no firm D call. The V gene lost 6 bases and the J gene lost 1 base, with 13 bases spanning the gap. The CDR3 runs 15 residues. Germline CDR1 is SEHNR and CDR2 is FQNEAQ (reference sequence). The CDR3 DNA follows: TGTGCCAGCAGTTTGGGCCACACAAGCAATCAGCCCCAGCATTTT. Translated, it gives CASSLGHTSNQPQHF.

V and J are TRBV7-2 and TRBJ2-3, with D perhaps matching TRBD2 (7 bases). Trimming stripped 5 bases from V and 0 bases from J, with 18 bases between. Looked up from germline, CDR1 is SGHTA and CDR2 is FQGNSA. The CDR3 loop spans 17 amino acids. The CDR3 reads CASSPQRGGVSTDTQYF. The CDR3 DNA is TGTGCCAGCAGCCCCCAAAGAGGGGGGGTTAGCACAGATACGCAGTATTTT.

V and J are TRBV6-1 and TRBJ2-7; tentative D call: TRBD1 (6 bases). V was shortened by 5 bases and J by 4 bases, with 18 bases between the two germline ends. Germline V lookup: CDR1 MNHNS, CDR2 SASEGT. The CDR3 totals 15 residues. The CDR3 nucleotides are TGTGCCAGCAGTTACAGGGCTTTAGTAATGTACGAGCAGTACTTC. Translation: CASSYRALVMYEQYF.

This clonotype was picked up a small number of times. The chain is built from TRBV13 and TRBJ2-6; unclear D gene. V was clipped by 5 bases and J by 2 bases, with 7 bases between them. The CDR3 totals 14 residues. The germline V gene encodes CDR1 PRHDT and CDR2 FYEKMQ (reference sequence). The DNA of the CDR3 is TGTGCCAGCAGCGTTGTTCCTGGGGCCAACGTCCTGACTTTC. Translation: CASSVVPGANVLTF.

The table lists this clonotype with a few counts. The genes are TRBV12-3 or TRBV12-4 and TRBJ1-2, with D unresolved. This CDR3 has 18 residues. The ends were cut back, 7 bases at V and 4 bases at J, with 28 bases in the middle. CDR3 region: CASNPGHIKSLSSYGYTF. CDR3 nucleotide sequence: TGTGCCAGCAATCCGGGCCATATAAAGTCTTTGTCTTCCTATGGCTACACCTTC.